Included here is one T cell receptor (beta chain) sequence, with context. Source study methods: The authors estimated nucleated cell counts from reference gene primer amplification. Assay used: immunoSEQ multiplex PCR; TCRdb lists only in-frame clones, some missing. The V and J calls and clone size were taken over from that table, and D and trimming were inferred from the DNA. The profile shows 450,000 to 500,000 clones, 80% to 90% of them singletons. The data derive from a study of blood T cell repertoires in COVID-19. Overall study: In each case, the material was cDNA or gDNA derived from T cells, B-cell-depleted T cells, or PBMCs.

Sequenced sample: peripheral blood. The receptor was isolated from a human donor in a cohort sampled during active COVID-19.

CDR3 nucleotide sequence: TGTGCCAGCAGCTTGTTAGCAGGGGCCCTCATCGAGCAGTACTTC. Protein sequence: CASSLLAGALIEQYF. The chain employs TRBV5-6 and TRBJ2-7; D is possibly TRBD1 (6 bases). The CDR3 loop spans 15 amino acids. Per germline, CDR1 SGHDT and CDR2 YYEEEE. V was pared by 1 base and J by 6 bases, with 17 bases between.